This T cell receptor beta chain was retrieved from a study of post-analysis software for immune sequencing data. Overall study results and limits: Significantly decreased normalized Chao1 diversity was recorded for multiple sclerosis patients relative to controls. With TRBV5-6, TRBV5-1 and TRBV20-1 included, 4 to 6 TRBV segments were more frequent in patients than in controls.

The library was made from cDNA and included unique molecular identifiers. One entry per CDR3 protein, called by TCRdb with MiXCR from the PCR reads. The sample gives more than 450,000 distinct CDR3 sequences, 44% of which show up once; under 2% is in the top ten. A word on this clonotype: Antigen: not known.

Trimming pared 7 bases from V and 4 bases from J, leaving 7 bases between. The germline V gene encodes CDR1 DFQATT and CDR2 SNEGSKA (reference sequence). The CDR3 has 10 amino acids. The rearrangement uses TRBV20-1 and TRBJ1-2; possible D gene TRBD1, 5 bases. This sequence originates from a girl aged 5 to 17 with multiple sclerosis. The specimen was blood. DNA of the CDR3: TGCAGTGGAGGGGCCTATGGCTACACCTTC. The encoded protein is CSGGAYGYTF.